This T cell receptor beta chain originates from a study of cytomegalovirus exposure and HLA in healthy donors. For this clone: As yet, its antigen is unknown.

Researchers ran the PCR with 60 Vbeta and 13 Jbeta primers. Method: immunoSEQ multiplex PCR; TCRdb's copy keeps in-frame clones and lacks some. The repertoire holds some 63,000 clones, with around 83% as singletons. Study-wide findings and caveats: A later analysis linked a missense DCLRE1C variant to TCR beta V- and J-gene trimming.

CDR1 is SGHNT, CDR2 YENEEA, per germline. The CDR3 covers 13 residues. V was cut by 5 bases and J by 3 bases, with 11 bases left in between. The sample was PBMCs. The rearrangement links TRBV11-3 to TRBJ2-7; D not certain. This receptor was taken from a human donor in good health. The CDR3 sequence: CASSLSADYEQYF. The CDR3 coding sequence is TGTGCCAGCAGCCTAAGTGCCGACTACGAGCAGTACTTC.